The rows below give T cell receptor beta chains drawn from one sample of a study of shared clonotypes between healthy human individuals. The assay was immunoSEQ multiplex PCR, and TCRdb's table has in-frame clones only and misses some. The table has roughly 500,000 clones, roughly 83% seen once. The sample comprised PBMCs. Receptors were obtained from a woman aged 40 to 55 in good health. Some clones in this sample may be carry-over from other donors' samples. CDR3s include the opening cysteine and the closing phenylalanine or tryptophan. The D gene is left open where the match is weak. Not every row has a clone size; where given, it reads once, few, many or a size class.

V gene,D gene,clone size,J gene,CDR3 protein,CDR3 DNA
TRBV19,.,.,TRBJ2-2,CASREGASNTGELFF,TGTGCCAGTAGAGAAGGAGCTTCGAACACCGGGGAGCTGTTTTTT
TRBV6-1,.,.,TRBJ1-1,CASTPTWAGNTEAFF,TGTGCCAGCACCCCCACGTGGGCAGGGAACACTGAAGCTTTCTTT
TRBV29-1,.,.,TRBJ2-5,CSAETQYF,TGCAGCGCGGAGACCCAGTACTTC
TRBV5-1,TRBD2,.,TRBJ2-1,CASSALAGGHNEQFF,TGCGCCAGCAGCGCCCTAGCGGGTGGTCACAATGAGCAGTTCTTC
TRBV6-6,TRBD2,.,TRBJ2-2,CASTGTSLRNTGELFF,TGTGCCAGCACCGGGACTAGTTTGAGGAACACCGGGGAGCTGTTTTTT
TRBV5-6,.,once,TRBJ1-2,CASSPLGWGTNGYTF,TGTGCCAGCAGCCCCCTTGGGTGGGGGACCAATGGCTACACCTTC
TRBV11-2,TRBD1,.,TRBJ1-2,CASSTDRAYGYTF,TGTGCCAGCAGCACGGACAGGGCCTATGGCTACACCTTC
TRBV7-3,.,.,TRBJ1-1,CASRSDRNTEAFF,TGTGCCAGCAGGTCGGACAGGAACACTGAAGCTTTCTTT
TRBV13,TRBD1,.,TRBJ1-2,CASGDRGRANYGYTF,TGTGCCAGCGGGGACAGGGGGCGTGCTAACTATGGCTACACCTTC
TRBV11-1,.,.,TRBJ1-1,CASSPIRVQTEAFF,TGTGCCAGCAGCCCCATCAGGGTTCAAACTGAAGCTTTCTTT
TRBV9,.,.,TRBJ2-7,CASSVTPSSYEQYF,TGTGCCAGCAGCGTAACTCCTAGCAGCTACGAGCAGTACTTC
TRBV30,TRBD1,.,TRBJ1-4,CAWRKGQGPGEKLFF,TGTGCCTGGAGAAAAGGACAGGGCCCGGGGGAAAAACTGTTTTTT
TRBV29-1,.,few,TRBJ2-3,CSVEDRRVHTDTQYF,TGCAGCGTTGAAGATCGCAGGGTACACACAGATACGCAGTATTTT
TRBV5-4,TRBD2,.,TRBJ2-1,CASSSGLADYNEQFF,TGTGCCAGCAGCTCGGGACTAGCGGATTACAATGAGCAGTTCTTC
TRBV5-1,TRBD1,.,TRBJ2-1,CASSNPTGPGEQFF,TGCGCCAGCAGCAACCCGACAGGGCCCGGGGAGCAGTTCTTC
TRBV15,.,few,TRBJ2-2,CATSRGGYGGELFF,TGTGCCACCAGCAGAGGAGGATATGGTGGGGAGCTGTTTTTT
TRBV20-1,.,.,TRBJ2-7,CSARTLGEQYF,TGCAGTGCTAGAACCTTGGGGGAGCAGTACTTC
TRBV9,TRBD2,.,TRBJ2-7,CASSVGGTTYEQYF,TGTGCCAGCAGCGTAGGCGGGACTACCTACGAGCAGTACTTC
TRBV6-4,.,.,TRBJ2-2,CASSAGFDTGELFF,TGTGCCAGCAGTGCGGGGTTCGACACCGGGGAGCTGTTTTTT
TRBV27,.,.,TRBJ2-1,CASSLGPVYNEQFF,TGTGCCAGCAGTTTAGGTCCAGTCTACAATGAGCAGTTCTTC
TRBV10-3,TRBD2,.,TRBJ2-1,CAIAQTSGDNEQFF,TGTGCCATCGCCCAGACTAGCGGTGACAATGAGCAGTTCTTC
TRBV30,TRBD2,.,TRBJ2-7,CAWSVLAGGYEQYF,TGTGCCTGGAGTGTTCTAGCGGGAGGCTACGAGCAGTACTTC
TRBV7-3,.,few,TRBJ2-1,CASNSGLADYSYNEQFF,TGTGCCAGCAACAGTGGATTGGCGGACTACTCCTACAATGAGCAGTTCTTC
TRBV28,TRBD2,.,TRBJ2-7,CASRPGTSDEQYF,TGTGCCAGCAGACCCGGGACTAGCGACGAGCAGTACTTC
TRBV5-4,.,once,TRBJ1-4,CASSSGTSNEKLFF,TGTGCCAGCAGCTCCGGGACAAGTAATGAAAAACTGTTTTTT
TRBV27,TRBD2,.,TRBJ2-7,CASSIFGGSVYEQYF,TGTGCCAGCAGCATTTTCGGCGGGAGCGTCTACGAGCAGTACTTC
TRBV15,TRBD2,.,TRBJ2-3,CATSTLAGATDTQYF,TGTGCCACCAGCACACTAGCGGGAGCGACAGATACGCAGTATTTT
TRBV7-2,.,few,TRBJ1-5,CASSLEWVGQPQHF,TGTGCCAGCAGCTTAGAGTGGGTAGGCCAGCCCCAGCATTTT
TRBV7-9,.,.,TRBJ2-5,CASSLRDRGETQYF,TGTGCCAGCAGCTTACGGGACCGCGGGGAGACCCAGTACTTC